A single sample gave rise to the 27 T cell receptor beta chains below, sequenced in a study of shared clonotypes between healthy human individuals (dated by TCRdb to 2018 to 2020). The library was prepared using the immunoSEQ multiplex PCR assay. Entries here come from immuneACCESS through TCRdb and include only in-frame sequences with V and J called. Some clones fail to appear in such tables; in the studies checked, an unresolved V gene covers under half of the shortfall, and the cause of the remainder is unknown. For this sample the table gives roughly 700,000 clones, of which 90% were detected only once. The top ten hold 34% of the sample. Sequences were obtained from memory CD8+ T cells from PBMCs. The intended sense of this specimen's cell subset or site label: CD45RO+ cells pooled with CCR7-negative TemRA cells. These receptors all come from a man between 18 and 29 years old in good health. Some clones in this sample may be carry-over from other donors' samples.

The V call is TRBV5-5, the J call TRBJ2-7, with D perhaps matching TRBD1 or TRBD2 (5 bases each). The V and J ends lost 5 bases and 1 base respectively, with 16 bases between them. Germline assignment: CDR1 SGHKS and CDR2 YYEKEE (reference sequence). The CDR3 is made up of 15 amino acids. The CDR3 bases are TGTGCCAGCAGACCCGGGGCCATTCTTTCCTACGAGCAGTACTTC. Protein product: CASRPGAILSYEQYF.

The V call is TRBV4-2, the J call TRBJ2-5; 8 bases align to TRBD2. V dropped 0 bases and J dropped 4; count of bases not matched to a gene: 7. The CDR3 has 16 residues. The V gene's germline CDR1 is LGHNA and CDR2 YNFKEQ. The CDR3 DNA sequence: TGTGCCAGCAGCCAAGAGGACGGGAGGGCCGGAGAGACCCAGTACTTC. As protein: CASSQEDGRAGETQYF.

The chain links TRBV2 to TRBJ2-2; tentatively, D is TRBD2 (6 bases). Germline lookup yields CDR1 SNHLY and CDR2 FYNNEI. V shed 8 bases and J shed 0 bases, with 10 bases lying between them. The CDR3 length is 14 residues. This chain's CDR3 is CASRGGANTGELFF. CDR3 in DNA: TGTGCCAGCCGGGGAGGTGCGAACACCGGGGAGCTGTTTTTT.

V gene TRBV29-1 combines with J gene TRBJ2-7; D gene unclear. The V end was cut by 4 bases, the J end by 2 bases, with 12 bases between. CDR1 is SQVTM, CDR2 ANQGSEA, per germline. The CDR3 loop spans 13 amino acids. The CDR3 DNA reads TGCAGCGTTGCTCCTTCAGACACCTACGAGCAGTACTTC. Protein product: CSVAPSDTYEQYF.

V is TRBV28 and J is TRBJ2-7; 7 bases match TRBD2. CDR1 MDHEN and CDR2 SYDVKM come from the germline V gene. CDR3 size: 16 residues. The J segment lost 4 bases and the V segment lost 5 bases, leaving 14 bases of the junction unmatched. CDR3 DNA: TGTGCCAGCAGTCCCCCGCGGCGGAGCGGGACGTACGAGCAGTACTTC. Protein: CASSPPRRSGTYEQYF.

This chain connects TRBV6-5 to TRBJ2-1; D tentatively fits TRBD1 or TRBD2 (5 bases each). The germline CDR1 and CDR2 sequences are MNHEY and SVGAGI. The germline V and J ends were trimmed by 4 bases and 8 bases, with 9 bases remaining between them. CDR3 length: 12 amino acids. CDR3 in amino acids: CASSLMGDEQFF. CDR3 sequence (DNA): TGTGCCAGCAGTTTGATGGGGGATGAGCAGTTCTTC.

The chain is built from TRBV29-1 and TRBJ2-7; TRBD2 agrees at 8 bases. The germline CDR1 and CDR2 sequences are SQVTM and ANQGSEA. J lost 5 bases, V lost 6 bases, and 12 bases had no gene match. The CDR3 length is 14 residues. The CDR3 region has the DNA TGCAGCGTCCCCTCTCCAGCGGGAGTACACGAGCAGTACTTC. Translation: CSVPSPAGVHEQYF.

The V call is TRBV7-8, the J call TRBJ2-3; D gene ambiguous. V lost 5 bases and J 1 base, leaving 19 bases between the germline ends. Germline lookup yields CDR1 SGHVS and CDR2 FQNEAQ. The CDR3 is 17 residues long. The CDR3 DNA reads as TGTGCCAGCAGCATGGGCCGCGCTGGTCTCGGCACAGATACGCAGTATTTT. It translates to CASSMGRAGLGTDTQYF.

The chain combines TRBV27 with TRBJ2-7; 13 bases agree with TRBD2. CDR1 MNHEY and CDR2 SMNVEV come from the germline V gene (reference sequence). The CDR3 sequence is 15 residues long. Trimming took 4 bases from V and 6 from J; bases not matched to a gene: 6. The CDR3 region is CASSSRTSGSPEQYF. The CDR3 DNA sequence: TGTGCCAGCAGTTCTCGGACTAGCGGGAGCCCCGAGCAGTACTTC.

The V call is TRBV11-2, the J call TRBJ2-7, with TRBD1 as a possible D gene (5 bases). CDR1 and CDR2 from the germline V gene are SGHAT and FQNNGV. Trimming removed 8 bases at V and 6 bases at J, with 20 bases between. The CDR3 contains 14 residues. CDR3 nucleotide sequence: TGTGCCAGCTCACCTTCCGACAGACCCTTCGAGCAGTACTTC. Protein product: CASSPSDRPFEQYF.

The DNA for the CDR3 is TGTGCCACCAGCCTGTACGGGACAGAAGAGACCCAGTACTTC. Residues: CATSLYGTEETQYF. The chain employs TRBV15 and TRBJ2-5; 7 nucleotides match TRBD1. The V and J ends lost 5 bases and 3 bases, in that order; junction bases with no gene match: 6. The CDR3 totals 14 residues. Per the germline V gene, CDR1 is LNHNV and CDR2 is YYDKDF (reference sequence). Combining the CDR3 with reference TRBV15 and TRBJ2-5 gives the whole variable domain DAMVIQNPRYQVTQFGKPVTLSCSQTLNHNVMYWYQQKSSQAPKLLFHYYDKDFNNEADTPDNFQSRRPNTSFCFLDIRSPGLGDTAMYLCATSLYGTEETQYFGPGTRLLVL.

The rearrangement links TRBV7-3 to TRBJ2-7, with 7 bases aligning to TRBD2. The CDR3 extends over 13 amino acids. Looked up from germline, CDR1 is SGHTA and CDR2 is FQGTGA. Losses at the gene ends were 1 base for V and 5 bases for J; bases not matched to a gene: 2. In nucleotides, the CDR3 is TGTGCCAGCAGCTTAAGGGGAGGGAACGAGCAGTACTTC. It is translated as CASSLRGGNEQYF.

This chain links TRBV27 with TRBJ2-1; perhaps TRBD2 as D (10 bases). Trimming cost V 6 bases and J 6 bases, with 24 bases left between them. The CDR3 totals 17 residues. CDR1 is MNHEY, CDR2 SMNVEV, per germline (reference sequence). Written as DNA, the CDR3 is TGTGCCAGCAGGGACAGGGGCCTAGCGGGAGTTTCCAATGAGCAGTTCTTC. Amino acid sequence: CASRDRGLAGVSNEQFF.

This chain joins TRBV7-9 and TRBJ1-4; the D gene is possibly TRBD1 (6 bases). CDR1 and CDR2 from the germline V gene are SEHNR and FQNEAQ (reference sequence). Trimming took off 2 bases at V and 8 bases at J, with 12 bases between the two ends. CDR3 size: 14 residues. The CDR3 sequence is CASSLIGGTEKLFF. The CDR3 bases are TGTGCCAGCAGCTTAATCGGGGGCACCGAAAAACTGTTTTTT.

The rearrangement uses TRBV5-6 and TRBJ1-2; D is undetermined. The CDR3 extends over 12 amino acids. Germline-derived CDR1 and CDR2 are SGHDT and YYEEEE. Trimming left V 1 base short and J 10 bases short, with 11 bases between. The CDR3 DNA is TGTGCCAGCAGCTTGTCCACCCCTGACTACACCTTC. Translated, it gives CASSLSTPDYTF.

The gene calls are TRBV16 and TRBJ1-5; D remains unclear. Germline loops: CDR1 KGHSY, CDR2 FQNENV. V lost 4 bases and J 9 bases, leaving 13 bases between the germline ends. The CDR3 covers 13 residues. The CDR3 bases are TGTGCCAGCAGCCTACGCGAGGGTCGGCCCCAGCATTTT. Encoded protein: CASSLREGRPQHF. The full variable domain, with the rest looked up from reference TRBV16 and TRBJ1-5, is GEEVAQTPKHLVRGEGQKAKLYCAPIKGHSYVFWYQQVLKNEFKFLISFQNENVFDETGMPKERFSAKCLPNSPCSLEIQATKLEDSAVYFCASSLREGRPQHFGDGTRLSIL.

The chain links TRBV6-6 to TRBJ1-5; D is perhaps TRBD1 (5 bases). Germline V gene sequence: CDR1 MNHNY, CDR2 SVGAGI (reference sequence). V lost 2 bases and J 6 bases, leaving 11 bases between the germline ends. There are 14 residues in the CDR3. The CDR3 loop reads CASSYTGTGQPQHF. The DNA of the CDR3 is TGTGCCAGCAGTTACACGGGGACGGGTCAGCCCCAGCATTTT.

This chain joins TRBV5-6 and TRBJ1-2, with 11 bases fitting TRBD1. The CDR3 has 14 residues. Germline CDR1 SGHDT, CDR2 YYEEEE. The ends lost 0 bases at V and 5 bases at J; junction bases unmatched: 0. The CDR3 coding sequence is TGTGCCAGCAGCTTGGGGGACAGGGGGTATGGCTACACCTTC. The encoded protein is CASSLGDRGYGYTF.

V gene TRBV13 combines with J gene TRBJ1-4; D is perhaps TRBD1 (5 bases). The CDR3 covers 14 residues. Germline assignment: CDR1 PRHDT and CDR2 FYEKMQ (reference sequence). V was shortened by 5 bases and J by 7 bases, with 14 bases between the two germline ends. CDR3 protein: CASSPERQSEKLFF. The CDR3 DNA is TGTGCCAGCAGCCCCGAAAGACAGTCTGAAAAACTGTTTTTT. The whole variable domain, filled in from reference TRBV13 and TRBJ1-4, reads AAGVIQSPRHLIKEKRETATLKCYPIPRHDTVYWYQQGPGQDPQFLISFYEKMQSDKGSIPDRFSAQQFSDYHSELNMSSLELGDSALYFCASSPERQSEKLFFGSGTQLSVL.

The CDR3 is CASSPRLAGVRETQYF. CDR3 DNA: TGTGCCAGCAGCCCTAGACTAGCGGGAGTTCGGGAGACCCAGTACTTC. This rearrangement joins TRBV7-6 to TRBJ2-5, with TRBD2 matching 12 bases. The CDR3 consists of 16 residues. Germline values: CDR1 SGHVS, CDR2 FNYEAQ. V lost 5 bases and J lost 5; bases outside the gene matches: 9.

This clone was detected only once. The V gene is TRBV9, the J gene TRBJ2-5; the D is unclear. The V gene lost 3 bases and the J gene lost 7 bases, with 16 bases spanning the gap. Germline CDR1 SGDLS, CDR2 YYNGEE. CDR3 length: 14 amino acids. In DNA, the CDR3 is TGTGCCAGCAGCGCCCGGACGGCCGCGAGGACCCAGTACTTC. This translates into CASSARTAARTQYF. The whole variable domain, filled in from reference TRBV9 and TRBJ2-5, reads DSGVTQTPKHLITATGQRVTLRCSPRSGDLSVYWYQQSLDQGLQFLIQYYNGEERAKGNILERFSAQQFPDLHSELNLSSLELGDSALYFCASSARTAARTQYFGPGTRLLVL.

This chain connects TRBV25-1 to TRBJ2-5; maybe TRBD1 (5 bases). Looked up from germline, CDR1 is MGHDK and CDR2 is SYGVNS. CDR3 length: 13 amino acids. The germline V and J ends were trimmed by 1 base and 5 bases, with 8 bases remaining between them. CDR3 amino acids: CASSEWKGETQYF. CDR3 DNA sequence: TGTGCCAGCAGTGAATGGAAGGGGGAGACCCAGTACTTC.

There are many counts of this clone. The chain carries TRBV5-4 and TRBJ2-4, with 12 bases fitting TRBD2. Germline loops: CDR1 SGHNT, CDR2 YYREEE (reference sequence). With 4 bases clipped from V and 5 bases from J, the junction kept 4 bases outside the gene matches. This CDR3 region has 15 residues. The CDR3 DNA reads TGTGCCAGCAGCCAATCTAGCGGGAGGGAAAACATTCAGTACTTC. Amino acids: CASSQSSGRENIQYF.

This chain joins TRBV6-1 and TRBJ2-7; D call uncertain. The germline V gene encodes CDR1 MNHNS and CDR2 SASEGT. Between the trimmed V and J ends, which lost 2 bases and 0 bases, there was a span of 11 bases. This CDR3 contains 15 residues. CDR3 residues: CASSEWRTYSYEQYF. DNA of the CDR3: TGTGCCAGCAGTGAATGGAGAACTTACTCCTACGAGCAGTACTTC.

The CDR3, as DNA: TGCGCCAGCAGCCAAGATTTAGGACAGAATAGCAATCAGCCCCAGCATTTT. Translated, it gives CASSQDLGQNSNQPQHF. The chain uses TRBV4-1 and TRBJ1-5; D perhaps matches TRBD1 (6 bases). The CDR3 consists of 17 residues. Trimming took off 0 bases at V and 0 bases at J, with 12 bases between the two ends. The V gene's germline CDR1 is MGHRA and CDR2 YSYEKL.

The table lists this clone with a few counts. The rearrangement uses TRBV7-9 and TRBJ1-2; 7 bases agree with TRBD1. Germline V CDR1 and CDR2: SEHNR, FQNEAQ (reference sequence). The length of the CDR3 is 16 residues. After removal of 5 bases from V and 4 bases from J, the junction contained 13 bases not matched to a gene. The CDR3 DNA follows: TGTGCCAGCAGCACTCGGACAGGCCCTCATGGCTATGGCTACACCTTC. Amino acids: CASSTRTGPHGYGYTF.

The CDR3 here is CASSPGTSVGTDTQYF. CDR3 coding DNA: TGTGCCAGCAGCCCAGGGACTAGCGTCGGCACAGATACGCAGTATTTT. The chain links TRBV7-9 to TRBJ2-3; TRBD2 matches at 10 bases. The germline gives CDR1 SEHNR, CDR2 FQNEAQ (reference sequence). The CDR3 contains 16 residues. The V gene end was trimmed by 5 bases and the J gene end by 1 base; junction bases not matched to a gene: 6. Together with reference TRBV7-9 and TRBJ2-3, the CDR3 gives the full variable domain: DTGVSQNPRHKITKRGQNVTFRCDPISEHNRLYWYRQTLGQGPEFLTYFQNEAQLEKSRLLSDRFSAERPKGSFSTLEIQRTEQGDSAMYLCASSPGTSVGTDTQYFGPGTRLTVL.